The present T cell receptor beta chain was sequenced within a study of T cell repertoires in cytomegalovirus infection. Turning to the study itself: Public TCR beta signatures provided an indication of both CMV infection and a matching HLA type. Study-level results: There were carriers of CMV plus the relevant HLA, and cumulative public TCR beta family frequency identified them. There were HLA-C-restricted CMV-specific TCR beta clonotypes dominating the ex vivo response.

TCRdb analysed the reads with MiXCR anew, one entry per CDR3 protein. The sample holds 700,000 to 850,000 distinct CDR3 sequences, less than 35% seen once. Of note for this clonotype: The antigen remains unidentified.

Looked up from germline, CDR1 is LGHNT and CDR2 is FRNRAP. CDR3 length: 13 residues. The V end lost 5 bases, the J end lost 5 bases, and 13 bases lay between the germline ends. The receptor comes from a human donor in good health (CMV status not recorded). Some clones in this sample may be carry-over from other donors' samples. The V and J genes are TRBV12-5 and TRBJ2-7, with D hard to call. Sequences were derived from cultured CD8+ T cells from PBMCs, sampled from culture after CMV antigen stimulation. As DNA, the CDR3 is TGTGCTAGTGGTCAGGACCCATTGGACGAGCAGTACTTC. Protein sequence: CASGQDPLDEQYF. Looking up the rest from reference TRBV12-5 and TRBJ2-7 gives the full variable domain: DARVTQTPRHKVTEMGQEVTMRCQPILGHNTVFWYRQTMMQGLELLAYFRNRAPLDDSGMPKDRFSAEMPDATLATLKIQPSEPRDSAVYFCASGQDPLDEQYFGPGTRLTVT.